Following are 3 T cell receptor beta chains from one sample sequenced in a study of CD4 T cells in relation to SARS-CoV-2 and coronaviruses. Some clones are missing from TCRdb's copy, which holds only in-frame ones; the method was immunoSEQ multiplex PCR. The sample holds about 56,000 clones, about 90% seen once. The sequenced material came from naive CD4+ T cells from PBMCs. Subset defined: naive CD4+ T cells isolated by negative enrichment. These receptors all come from an adult with COVID-19.

This chain uses TRBV7-2 with TRBJ1-4; 9 bases are shared with TRBD1. J was trimmed by 7 bases and V by 4 bases; bases with no gene match: 10. Germline-derived CDR1 and CDR2 are SGHTA and FQGNSA. The CDR3 has 16 residues. CDR3 nucleotides: TGTGCCAGCAGCTCACACCGGACAGGGGCGGGTGAAAAACTGTTTTTT. This gives the protein CASSSHRTGAGEKLFF.

The chain is built from TRBV5-1 and TRBJ2-5; tentatively, D is TRBD2 (6 bases). The V and J ends lost 0 bases and 4 bases respectively, with 13 bases between them. This CDR3 is built from 15 residues. CDR1 is SGHRS, CDR2 YFSETQ, per germline. The CDR3 protein is CASSLVGGWAETQYF. In DNA, the CDR3 is TGCGCCAGCAGCTTGGTCGGAGGGTGGGCAGAGACCCAGTACTTC.

The rearrangement joins TRBV18 to TRBJ1-3; D is uncertain. This CDR3 is built from 15 residues. Between the trimmed V and J ends, which lost 3 bases and 0 bases, there was a span of 9 bases. CDR1 is KGHSH and CDR2 is LQKENI in the germline V gene. The CDR3 loop is CASSPTMPSGNTIYF. The CDR3 DNA reads as TGTGCCAGCTCACCCACGATGCCCTCTGGAAACACCATATATTTT.